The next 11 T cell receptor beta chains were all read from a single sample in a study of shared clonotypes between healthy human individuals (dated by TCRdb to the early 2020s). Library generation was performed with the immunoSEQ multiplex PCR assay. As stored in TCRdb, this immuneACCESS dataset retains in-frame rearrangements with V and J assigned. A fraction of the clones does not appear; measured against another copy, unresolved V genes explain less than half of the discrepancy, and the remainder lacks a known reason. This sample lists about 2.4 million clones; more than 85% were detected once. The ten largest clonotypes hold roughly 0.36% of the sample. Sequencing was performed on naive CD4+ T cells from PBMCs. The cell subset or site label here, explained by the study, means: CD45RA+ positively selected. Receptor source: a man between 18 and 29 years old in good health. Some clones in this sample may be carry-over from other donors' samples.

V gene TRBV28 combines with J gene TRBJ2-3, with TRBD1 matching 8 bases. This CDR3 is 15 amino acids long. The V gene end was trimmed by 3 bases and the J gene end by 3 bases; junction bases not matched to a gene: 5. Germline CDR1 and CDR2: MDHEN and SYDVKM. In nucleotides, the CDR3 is TGTGCCAGCAGTTTCCCCGGACAGGGAACAGATACGCAGTATTTT. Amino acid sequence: CASSFPGQGTDTQYF.

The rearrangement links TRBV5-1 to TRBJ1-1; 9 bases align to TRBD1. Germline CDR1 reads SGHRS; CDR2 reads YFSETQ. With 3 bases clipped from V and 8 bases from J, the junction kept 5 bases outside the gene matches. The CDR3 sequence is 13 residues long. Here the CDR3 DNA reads TGCGCCAGCAGCTCAGGGACAGGGATGGAAGCTTTCTTT. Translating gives CASSSGTGMEAFF.

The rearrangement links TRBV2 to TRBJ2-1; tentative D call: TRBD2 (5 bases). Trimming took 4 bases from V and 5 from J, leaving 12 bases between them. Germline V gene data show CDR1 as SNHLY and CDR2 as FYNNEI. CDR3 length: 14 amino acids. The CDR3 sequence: CASSGLAQDNEQFF. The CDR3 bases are TGTGCCAGCAGTGGGCTAGCTCAGGACAATGAGCAGTTCTTC.

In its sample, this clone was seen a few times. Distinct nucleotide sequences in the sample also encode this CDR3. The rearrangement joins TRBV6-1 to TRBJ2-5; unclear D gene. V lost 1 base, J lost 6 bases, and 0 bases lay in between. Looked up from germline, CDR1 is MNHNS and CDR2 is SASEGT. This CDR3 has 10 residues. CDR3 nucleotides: TGTGCCAGCAGTGAAGAGACCCAGTACTTC. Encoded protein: CASSEETQYF.

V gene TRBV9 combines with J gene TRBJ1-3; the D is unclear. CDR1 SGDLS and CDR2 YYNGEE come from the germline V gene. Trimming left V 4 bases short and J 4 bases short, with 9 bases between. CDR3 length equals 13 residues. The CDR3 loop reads CASSPEQGNTIYF. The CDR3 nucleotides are TGTGCCAGCAGCCCTGAGCAGGGAAACACCATATATTTT.

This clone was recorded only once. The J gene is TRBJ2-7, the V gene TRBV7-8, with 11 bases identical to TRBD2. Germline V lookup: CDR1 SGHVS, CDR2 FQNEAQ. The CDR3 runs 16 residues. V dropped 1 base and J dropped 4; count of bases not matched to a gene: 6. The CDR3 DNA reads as TGTGCCAGCAGCTTAGGACTAGCGGGGCCGCCTTACGAGCAGTACTTC. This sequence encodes CASSLGLAGPPYEQYF.

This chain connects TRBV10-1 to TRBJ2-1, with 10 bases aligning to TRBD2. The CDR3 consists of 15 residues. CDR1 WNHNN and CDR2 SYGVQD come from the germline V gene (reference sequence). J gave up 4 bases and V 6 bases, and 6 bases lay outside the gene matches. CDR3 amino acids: CASRLGLAEYNEQFF. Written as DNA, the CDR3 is TGCGCCAGCAGGCTAGGACTAGCGGAATACAATGAGCAGTTCTTC.

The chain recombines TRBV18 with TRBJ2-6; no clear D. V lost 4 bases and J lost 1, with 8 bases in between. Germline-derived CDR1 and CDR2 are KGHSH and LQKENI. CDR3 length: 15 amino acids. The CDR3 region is CASSLGVSGANVLTF. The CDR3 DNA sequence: TGTGCCAGCTCACTTGGGGTATCTGGGGCCAACGTCCTGACTTTC.

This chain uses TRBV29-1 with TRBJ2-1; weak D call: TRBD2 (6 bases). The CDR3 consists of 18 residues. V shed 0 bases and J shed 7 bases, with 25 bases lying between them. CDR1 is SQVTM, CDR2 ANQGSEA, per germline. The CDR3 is CSVEEIWRGPARPNEQFF. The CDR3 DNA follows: TGCAGCGTTGAAGAAATATGGAGGGGCCCTGCCCGACCGAATGAGCAGTTCTTC.

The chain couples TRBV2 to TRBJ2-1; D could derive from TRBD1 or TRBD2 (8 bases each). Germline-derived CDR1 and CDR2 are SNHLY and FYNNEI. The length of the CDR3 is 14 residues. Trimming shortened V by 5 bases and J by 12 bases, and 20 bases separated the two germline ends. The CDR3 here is CASSTPAGGQGQFF. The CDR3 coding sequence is TGTGCCAGCAGTACCCCGGCGGGAGGACAGGGGCAGTTCTTC.

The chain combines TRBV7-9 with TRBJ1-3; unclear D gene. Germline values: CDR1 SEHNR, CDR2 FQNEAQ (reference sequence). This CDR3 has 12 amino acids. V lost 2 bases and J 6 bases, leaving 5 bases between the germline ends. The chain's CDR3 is CASSLPVNTIYF. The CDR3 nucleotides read TGTGCCAGCAGCTTACCCGTAAACACCATATATTTT. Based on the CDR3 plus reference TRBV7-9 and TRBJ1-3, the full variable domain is DTGVSQNPRHKITKRGQNVTFRCDPISEHNRLYWYRQTLGQGPEFLTYFQNEAQLEKSRLLSDRFSAERPKGSFSTLEIQRTEQGDSAMYLCASSLPVNTIYFGEGSWLTVV.